The sample holds one count of the clone carrying this T cell receptor (beta chain). What it binds is not known. This sample stems from a study of cytomegalovirus exposure and HLA in healthy donors. Study-wide results and limits: Using the classifier, cytomegalovirus status was reportedly diagnosed with high specificity and sensitivity.

Germline trimming cut 0 bases from V and 7 bases from J; bases unmatched to any gene: 13. This CDR3 is 16 amino acids long. Germline CDR1 is GTSNPN and CDR2 is SVGIG (reference sequence). The primer mix had 60 Vbeta and 13 Jbeta primers. The table came from immunoSEQ multiplex PCR; TCRdb's copy has only in-frame clones and leaves some out. This table holds about 83,000 clones, just under 75% found once. V gene TRBV30 combines with J gene TRBJ2-7; 9 bases agree with TRBD1. Input material: PBMCs. The source of this sequence is a man between 60 and 70 years old in good health and CMV-seronegative. CDR3 bases: TGTGCCTGGAGTGTATGGCGACAGGGGGAGTTAGGAGAGCAGTACTTC. Translating gives CAWSVWRQGELGEQYF.